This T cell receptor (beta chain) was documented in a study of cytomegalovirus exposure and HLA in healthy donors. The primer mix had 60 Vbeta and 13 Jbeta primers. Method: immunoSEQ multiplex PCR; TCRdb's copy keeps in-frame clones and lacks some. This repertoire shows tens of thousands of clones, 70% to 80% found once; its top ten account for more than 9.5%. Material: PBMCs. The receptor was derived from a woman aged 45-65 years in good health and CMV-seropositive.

The CDR3 protein is CASRPPGLAGGREQFF. The CDR3 DNA follows: TGTGCCAGCAGACCCCCGGGACTAGCGGGAGGGAGGGAGCAGTTCTTC. The V call is TRBV27, the J call TRBJ2-1; 16 bases are a match to TRBD2. With V trimmed by 6 bases and J by 10 bases, 9 bases remained unmatched. Per the germline V gene, CDR1 is MNHEY and CDR2 is SMNVEV (reference sequence). CDR3 length: 16 amino acids.